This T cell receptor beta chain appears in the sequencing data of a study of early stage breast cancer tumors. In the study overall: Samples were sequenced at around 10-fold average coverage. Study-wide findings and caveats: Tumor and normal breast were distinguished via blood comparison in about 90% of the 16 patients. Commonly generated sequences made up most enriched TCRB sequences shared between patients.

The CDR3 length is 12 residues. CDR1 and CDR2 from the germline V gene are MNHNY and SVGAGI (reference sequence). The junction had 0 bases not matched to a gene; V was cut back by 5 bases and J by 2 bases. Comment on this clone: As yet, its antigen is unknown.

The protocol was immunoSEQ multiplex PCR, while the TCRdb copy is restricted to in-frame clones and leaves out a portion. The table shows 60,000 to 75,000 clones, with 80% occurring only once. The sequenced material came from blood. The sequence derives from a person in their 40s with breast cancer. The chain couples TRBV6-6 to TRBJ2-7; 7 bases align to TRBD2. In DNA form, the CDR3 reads TGTGCCAGCAGTGGGGGGGCCTACGAGCAGTACTTC. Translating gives CASSGGAYEQYF.